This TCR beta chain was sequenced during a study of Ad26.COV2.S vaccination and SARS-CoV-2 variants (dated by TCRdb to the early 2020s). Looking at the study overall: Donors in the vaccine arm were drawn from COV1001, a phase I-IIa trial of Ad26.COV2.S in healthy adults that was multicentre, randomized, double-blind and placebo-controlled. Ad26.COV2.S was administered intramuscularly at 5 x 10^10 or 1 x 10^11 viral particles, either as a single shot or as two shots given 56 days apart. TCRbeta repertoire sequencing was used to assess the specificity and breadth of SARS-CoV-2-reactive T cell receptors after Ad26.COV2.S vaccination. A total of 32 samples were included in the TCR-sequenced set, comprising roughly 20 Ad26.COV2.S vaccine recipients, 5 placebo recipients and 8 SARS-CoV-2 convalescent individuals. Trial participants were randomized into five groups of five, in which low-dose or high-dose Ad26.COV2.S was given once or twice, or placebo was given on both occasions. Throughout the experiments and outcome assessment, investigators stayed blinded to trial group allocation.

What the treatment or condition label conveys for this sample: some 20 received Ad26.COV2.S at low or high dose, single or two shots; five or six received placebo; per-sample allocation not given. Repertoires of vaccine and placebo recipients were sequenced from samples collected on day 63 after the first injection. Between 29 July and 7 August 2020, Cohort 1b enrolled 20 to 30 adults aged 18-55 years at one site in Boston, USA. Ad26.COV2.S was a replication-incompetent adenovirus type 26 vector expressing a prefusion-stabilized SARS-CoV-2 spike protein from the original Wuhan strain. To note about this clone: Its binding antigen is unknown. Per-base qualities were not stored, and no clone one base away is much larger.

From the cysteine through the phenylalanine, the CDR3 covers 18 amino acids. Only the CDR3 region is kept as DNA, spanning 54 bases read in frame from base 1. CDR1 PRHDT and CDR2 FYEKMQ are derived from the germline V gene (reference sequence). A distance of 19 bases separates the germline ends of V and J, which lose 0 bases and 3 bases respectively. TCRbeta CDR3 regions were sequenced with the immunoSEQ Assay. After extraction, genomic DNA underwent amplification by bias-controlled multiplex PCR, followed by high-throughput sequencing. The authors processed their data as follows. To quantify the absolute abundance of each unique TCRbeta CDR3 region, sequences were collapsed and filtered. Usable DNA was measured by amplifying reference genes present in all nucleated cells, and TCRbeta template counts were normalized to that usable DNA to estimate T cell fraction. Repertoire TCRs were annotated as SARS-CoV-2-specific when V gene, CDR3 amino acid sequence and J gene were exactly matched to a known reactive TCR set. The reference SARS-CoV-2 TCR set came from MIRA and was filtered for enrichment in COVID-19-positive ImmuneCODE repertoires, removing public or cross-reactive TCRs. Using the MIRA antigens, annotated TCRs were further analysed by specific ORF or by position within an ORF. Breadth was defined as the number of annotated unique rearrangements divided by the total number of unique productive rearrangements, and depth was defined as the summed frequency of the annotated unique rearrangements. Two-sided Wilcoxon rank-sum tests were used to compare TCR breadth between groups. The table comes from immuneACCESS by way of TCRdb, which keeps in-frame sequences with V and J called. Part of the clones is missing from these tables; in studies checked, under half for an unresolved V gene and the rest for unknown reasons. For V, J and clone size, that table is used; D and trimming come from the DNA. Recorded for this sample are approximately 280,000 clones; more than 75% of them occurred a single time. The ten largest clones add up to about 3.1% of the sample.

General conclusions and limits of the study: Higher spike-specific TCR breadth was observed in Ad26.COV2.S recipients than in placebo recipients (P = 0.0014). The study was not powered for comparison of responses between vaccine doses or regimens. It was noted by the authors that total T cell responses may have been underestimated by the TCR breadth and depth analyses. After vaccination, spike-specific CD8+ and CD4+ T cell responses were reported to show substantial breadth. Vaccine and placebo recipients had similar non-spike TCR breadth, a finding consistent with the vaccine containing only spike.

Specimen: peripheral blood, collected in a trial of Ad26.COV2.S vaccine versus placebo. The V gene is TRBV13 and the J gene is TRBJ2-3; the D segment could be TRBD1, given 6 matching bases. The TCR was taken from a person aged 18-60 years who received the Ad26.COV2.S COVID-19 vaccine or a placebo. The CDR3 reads CASSLGDRVQGLTDTQYF. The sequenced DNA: TGTGCCAGCAGCTTAGGCGATCGAGTCCAGGGGTTAACAGATACGCAGTATTTT.